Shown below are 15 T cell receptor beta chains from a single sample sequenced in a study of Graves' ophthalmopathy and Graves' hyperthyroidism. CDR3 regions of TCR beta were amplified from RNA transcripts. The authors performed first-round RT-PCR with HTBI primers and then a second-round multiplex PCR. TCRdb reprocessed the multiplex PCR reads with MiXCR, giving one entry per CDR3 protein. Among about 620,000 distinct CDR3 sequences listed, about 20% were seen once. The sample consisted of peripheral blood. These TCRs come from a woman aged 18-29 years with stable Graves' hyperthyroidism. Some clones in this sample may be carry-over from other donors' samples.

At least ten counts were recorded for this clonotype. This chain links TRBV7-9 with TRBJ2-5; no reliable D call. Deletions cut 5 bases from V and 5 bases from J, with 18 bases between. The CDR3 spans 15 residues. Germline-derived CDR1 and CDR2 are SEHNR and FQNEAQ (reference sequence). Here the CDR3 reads CASSAPRTSRETQYF. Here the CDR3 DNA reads TGTGCCAGCAGCGCACCGCGGACCAGCCGGGAGACCCAGTACTTC.

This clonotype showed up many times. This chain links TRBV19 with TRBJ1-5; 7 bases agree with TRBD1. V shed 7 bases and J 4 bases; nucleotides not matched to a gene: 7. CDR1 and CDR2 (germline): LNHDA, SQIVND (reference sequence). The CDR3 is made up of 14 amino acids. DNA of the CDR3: TGTGCCAGTATTCGGACAGGATTAAATCAGCCCCAGCATTTT. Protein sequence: CASIRTGLNQPQHF.

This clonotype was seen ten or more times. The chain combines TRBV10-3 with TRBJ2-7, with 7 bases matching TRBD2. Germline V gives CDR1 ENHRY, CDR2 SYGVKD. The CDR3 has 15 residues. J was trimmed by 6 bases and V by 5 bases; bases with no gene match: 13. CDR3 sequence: CAISNGGSGHSEQYF. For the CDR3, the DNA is TGTGCCATCAGTAACGGGGGTAGCGGGCACTCCGAGCAGTACTTC.

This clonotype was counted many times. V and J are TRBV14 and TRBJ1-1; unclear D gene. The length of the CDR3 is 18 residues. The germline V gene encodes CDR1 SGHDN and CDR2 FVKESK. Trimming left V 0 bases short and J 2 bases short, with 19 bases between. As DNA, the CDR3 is TGTGCCAGCAGCCAAGATCGAGGGTATCCATACCTTAACACTGAAGCTTTCTTT. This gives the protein CASSQDRGYPYLNTEAFF.

The CDR3 loop is CASSSSMAFF. The CDR3 nucleotides are TGTGCCAGCAGCTCTAGTATGGCTTTCTTT. The rearrangement links TRBV7-9 to TRBJ1-1; D is ambiguous. The CDR3 spans 10 residues. Trimming pared 4 bases from V and 11 bases from J, leaving 8 bases between. The V gene's germline CDR1 is SEHNR and CDR2 FQNEAQ (reference sequence).

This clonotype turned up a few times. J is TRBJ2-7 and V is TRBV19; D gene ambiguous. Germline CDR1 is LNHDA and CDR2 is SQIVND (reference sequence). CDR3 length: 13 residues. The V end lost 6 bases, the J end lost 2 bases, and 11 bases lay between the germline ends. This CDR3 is CASREDGPYEQYF. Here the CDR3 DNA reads TGTGCCAGTAGAGAGGACGGACCCTACGAGCAGTACTTC.

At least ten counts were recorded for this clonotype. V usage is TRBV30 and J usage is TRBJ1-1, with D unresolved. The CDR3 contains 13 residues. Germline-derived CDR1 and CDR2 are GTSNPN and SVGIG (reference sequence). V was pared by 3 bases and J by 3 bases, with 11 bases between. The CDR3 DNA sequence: TGTGCCTGGAGCGAGGGAATGTACACTGAAGCTTTCTTT. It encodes CAWSEGMYTEAFF. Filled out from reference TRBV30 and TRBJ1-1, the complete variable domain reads SQTIHQWPATLVQPVGSPLSLECTVEGTSNPNLYWYRQAAGRGLQLLFYSVGIGQISSEVPQNLSASRPQDRQFILSSKKLLLSDSGFYLCAWSEGMYTEAFFGQGTRLTVV.

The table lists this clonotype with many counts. CDR3 residues: CSTRTGEETFF. CDR3 nucleotides: TGCAGCACGAGGACAGGGGAGGAAACTTTCTTT. This sequence joins TRBV29-1 and TRBJ1-1, with 9 bases identical to TRBD1. The length of the CDR3 is 11 residues. Germline CDR1 and CDR2: SQVTM and ANQGSEA. J was trimmed by 12 bases and V by 8 bases; bases with no gene match: 10. Supplemented by reference TRBV29-1 and TRBJ1-1, the full variable domain reads SAVISQKPSRDICQRGTSLTIQCQVDSQVTMMFWYRQQPGQSLTLIATANQGSEATYESGFVIDKFPISRPNLTFSTLTVSNMSPEDSSIYLCSTRTGEETFFGQGTRLTVV.

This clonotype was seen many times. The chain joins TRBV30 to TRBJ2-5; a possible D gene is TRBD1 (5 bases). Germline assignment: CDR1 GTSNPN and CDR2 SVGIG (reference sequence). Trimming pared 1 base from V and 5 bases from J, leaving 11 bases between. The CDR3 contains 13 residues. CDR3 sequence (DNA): TGTGCCTGGAGTGGGCAGGGCTGGGAGACCCAGTACTTC. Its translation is CAWSGQGWETQYF.

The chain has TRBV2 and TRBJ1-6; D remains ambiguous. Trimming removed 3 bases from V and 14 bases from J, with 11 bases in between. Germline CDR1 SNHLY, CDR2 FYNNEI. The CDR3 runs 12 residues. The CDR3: CASSERVLTLHF. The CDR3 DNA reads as TGTGCCAGCAGTGAGAGGGTACTGACCCTCCACTTT.

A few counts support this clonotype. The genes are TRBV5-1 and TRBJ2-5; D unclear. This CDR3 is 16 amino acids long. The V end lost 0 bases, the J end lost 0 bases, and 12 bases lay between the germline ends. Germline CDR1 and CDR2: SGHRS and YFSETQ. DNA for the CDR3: TGCGCCAGCAGCTTGGTGTCAGATGTGTACCAAGAGACCCAGTACTTC. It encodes CASSLVSDVYQETQYF.

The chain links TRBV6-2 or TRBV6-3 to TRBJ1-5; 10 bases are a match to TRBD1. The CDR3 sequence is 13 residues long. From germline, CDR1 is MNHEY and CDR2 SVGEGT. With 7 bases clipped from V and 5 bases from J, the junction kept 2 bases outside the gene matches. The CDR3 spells CASTGQGDQPQHF. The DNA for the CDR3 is TGTGCCAGCACTGGACAGGGGGATCAGCCCCAGCATTTT.

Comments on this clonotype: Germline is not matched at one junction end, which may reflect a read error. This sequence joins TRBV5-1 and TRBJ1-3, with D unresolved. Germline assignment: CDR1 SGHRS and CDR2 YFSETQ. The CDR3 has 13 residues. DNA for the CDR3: TGCGCCAGCAGCTTGGCCCAGCGGGATCCGGAGAATTTT. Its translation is CASSLAQRDPENF.

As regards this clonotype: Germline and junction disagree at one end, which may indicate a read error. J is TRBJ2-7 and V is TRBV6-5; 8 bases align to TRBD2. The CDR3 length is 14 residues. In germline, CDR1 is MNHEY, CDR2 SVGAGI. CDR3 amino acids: CASTSGTSLSQQYF. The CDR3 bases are TGCGCCAGCACTTCCGGGACTAGTTTGTCTCAGCAGTACTTC.

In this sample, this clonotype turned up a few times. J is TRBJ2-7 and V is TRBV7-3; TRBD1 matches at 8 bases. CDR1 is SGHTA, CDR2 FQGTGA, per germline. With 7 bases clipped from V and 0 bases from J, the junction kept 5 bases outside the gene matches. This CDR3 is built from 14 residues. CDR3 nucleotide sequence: TGTGCCAGCATTAGACAGGGGCTCTCCTACGAGCAGTACTTC. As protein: CASIRQGLSYEQYF.